There are many counts of the clone carrying this T cell receptor (beta chain). With 6 bases removed from V and 0 bases from J, the gap between germline ends came to 7 bases. The germline CDR1 and CDR2 sequences are SEHNR and FQNEAQ (reference sequence). CDR3 length: 13 amino acids. One entry per CDR3 protein, called by TCRdb with MiXCR from the 5' RACE reads. The table shows approximately 350,000 distinct CDR3 sequences, with around an eighth occurring only once. This record comes from a study of T-cell memory formation after mild COVID-19. The chain uses TRBV7-9 and TRBJ2-3; maybe TRBD1 (6 bases). The receptor was isolated from a man in his late teens or twenties who had mild COVID-19 (a few samples of this study predate the infection). Cell type and time point are not known. Input material: PBMCs or a T cell subset sorted from them (not recorded which). CDR3: CASRGGSTDTQYF. The DNA for the CDR3 is TGTGCCAGCAGAGGGGGTAGCACAGATACGCAGTATTTT.